In this sample, the clone carrying this TCR beta chain turned up a few times. The antigen remains undetermined. These data belong to a study of beta chain features in type 1 diabetes. What was sequenced were expressed TCRB transcripts, since all of the isolated RNA had been reverse transcribed. Clones were read by immunoSEQ multiplex PCR, and TCRdb kept only the in-frame ones, dropping some. The data show 310,000 or so clones, around 9.7% seen once. Via CD45RO/CCR7/CD25/CD127/CD95/CD27, cells of the CD4+ naive, central memory, regulatory and stem cell-like memory subsets were sorted. Points from the study as a whole: Within each of all four CD4+ subsets, Type 1 diabetes patients had TCRB CDR3s that were moderately but significantly shorter. Using cDNA template may skew counts toward highly expressing activated cells.

The V gene lost 0 bases and the J gene lost 6 bases, with 7 bases spanning the gap. The CDR3 is 13 amino acids. CDR1 SGHTA and CDR2 FQGNSA come from the germline V gene. Sequencing was performed on central memory CD4+ T cells from blood. The TCR was taken from a man aged 25-45 years with type 1 diabetes. The rearrangement links TRBV7-2 to TRBJ2-3; D is unclear. The CDR3 sequence: CASSLASPDTQYF. The CDR3 region has the DNA TGTGCCAGCAGCTTAGCCAGCCCCGATACGCAGTATTTT.